Presented here are 19 T cell receptor beta chains from one specimen sequenced in a study of Graves' ophthalmopathy and Graves' hyperthyroidism. Amplification of the TCR beta CDR3 regions used RNA transcripts (as template). Amplification began with first-round RT-PCR using HTBI primers, then second-round multiplex PCR was performed. Using its own MiXCR run on the multiplex PCR reads, TCRdb lists one record per CDR3 protein. The sample carries 500,000 to 600,000 distinct CDR3 sequences, under 45% recorded once. Material: peripheral blood or thyroid tissue (not recorded which). The receptors shown here come from an adult man with Graves' hyperthyroidism.

This clonotype occurred a few times. The chain is built from TRBV20-1 and TRBJ2-5; D uncertain. This CDR3 spans 12 amino acids. V lost 7 bases to trimming and J lost 3 bases, with 12 bases between them. The germline gives CDR1 DFQATT, CDR2 SNEGSKA (reference sequence). CDR3 nucleotides: TGCAGTGTTGAGGAGAGAAAAGAGACCCAGTACTTC. It specifies CSVEERKETQYF.

This clonotype has a count of ten or more. The chain carries TRBV10-3 and TRBJ1-5, with a possible D match to TRBD1 (5 bases). Germline V gene sequence: CDR1 ENHRY, CDR2 SYGVKD. This CDR3 comprises 14 residues. V gave up 5 bases and J gave up 5 bases, with 13 bases separating them. CDR3 nucleotide sequence: TGTGCCATCAGTCCCGACGGGGGGTATCAGCCCCAGCATTTT. Protein sequence: CAISPDGGYQPQHF.

In this sample, this clonotype turned up many times. The V call is TRBV7-2, the J call TRBJ1-1; 8 bases agree with TRBD1. The CDR3 covers 13 residues. Germline V gene data show CDR1 as SGHTA and CDR2 as FQGNSA. V lost 4 bases to trimming and J lost 11 bases; unmatched junction nucleotides: 9. CDR3 loop: CASSSITTGAAFF. In nucleotides, the CDR3 is TGTGCCAGCAGCTCCATCACGACAGGGGCGGCTTTCTTT.

Remarks on this clonotype: Since a much larger clone is just one base distant, this may be a read error. The chain couples TRBV24-1 to TRBJ1-5; TRBD1 is a possible D gene (6 bases). Germline CDR1 is KGHDR and CDR2 is SFDVKD. The CDR3 consists of 15 residues. The CDR3 spells CASGLAAGGNQPQHF. Written as DNA, the CDR3 is TGCGCCAGCGGCTTGGCGGCAGGGGGCAATCAGCCCCAGCATTTT.

This clonotype has more than one count but fewer than ten. CDR3 amino acids: CASMEDLTGELFF. The CDR3 coding sequence is TGTGCCAGCATGGAGGACCTGACCGGGGAGCTGTTTTTT. The chain couples TRBV2 to TRBJ2-2; a weak D match, TRBD2 (5 bases). The CDR3 has 13 residues. Germline V gene lookup returns CDR1 SNHLY and CDR2 FYNNEI. V was cut by 7 bases and J by 5 bases, with 11 bases left in between.

This clonotype was observed many times. The chain recombines TRBV5-8 with TRBJ1-1; 8 bases match TRBD1. The CDR3 consists of 14 residues. Losses at the gene ends were 4 bases for V and 3 bases for J; bases not matched to a gene: 5. CDR1 is SGHTS, CDR2 YDEGEE, per germline. This CDR3 reads CASSAQGVDTEAFF. The CDR3 DNA reads as TGTGCCAGCAGCGCACAGGGGGTCGACACTGAAGCTTTCTTT.

The CDR3 loop is CASSPQGRGTDTQYF. Here the CDR3 DNA reads TGTGCCAGCAGCCCCCAGGGCAGAGGGACAGATACGCAGTATTTT. The chain couples TRBV7-9 to TRBJ2-3; D possibly matches TRBD1 or TRBD2 (5 bases each). The CDR3 is 15 residues long. CDR1 and CDR2 from the germline V gene are SEHNR and FQNEAQ (reference sequence). Trimming cost V 5 bases and J 3 bases, with 15 bases left between them.

Many counts were recorded for this clonotype. The chain joins TRBV13 to TRBJ1-6; D gene unclear. The CDR3 totals 17 residues. Germline V gene lookup returns CDR1 PRHDT and CDR2 FYEKMQ (reference sequence). The V end lost 1 base, the J end lost 7 bases, and 17 bases lay between the germline ends. The CDR3 loop is CASSLARTVEANSPLHF. The CDR3 DNA reads as TGTGCCAGCAGCTTAGCGAGAACAGTTGAAGCAAATTCACCCCTCCACTTT.

In regard to this clonotype: This could be a read error, since a much larger clone is one nucleotide away. The chain carries TRBV7-9 and TRBJ1-3; no reliable D call. Trimming removed 5 bases from V and 0 bases from J, with 14 bases in between. Germline V gene sequence: CDR1 SEHNR, CDR2 FQNEAQ (reference sequence). This CDR3 has 16 residues. CDR3 residues: CASSQGGWSSGNTIYF. As DNA, the CDR3 is TGTGCCAGCAGCCAAGGAGGATGGAGCTCTGGAAACACCATATATTTT.

The chain has TRBV2 and TRBJ2-7; D uncertain. The J call may be in error: the DNA end matches TRBJ2-1 better. CDR3 length equals 13 residues. The V gene's germline CDR1 is SNHLY and CDR2 FYNNEI. The CDR3 region has the DNA TGTGCCAGCAGCGCCCGACTTGTTAATGAGCAGTTCTTC. The encoded protein is CASSARLVNEQFF.

The rearrangement uses TRBV25-1 and TRBJ1-2, with TRBD1 matching over 10 bases. The CDR3 totals 12 residues. Per the germline V gene, CDR1 is MGHDK and CDR2 is SYGVNS. Germline trimming cut 4 bases from V and 10 bases from J; bases unmatched to any gene: 3. CDR3: CASSGTGGAYTF. CDR3 sequence (DNA): TGTGCCAGCAGTGGGACAGGGGGTGCCTACACCTTC.

The rearrangement joins TRBV19 to TRBJ1-2; 9 bases match TRBD1. CDR1 is LNHDA, CDR2 SQIVND, per germline (reference sequence). V lost 3 bases, J lost 5 bases, and 4 bases stayed unmatched. The CDR3 has 14 residues. Written as DNA, the CDR3 is TGTGCCAGTAGTATCGGGGACAGGGAGTATGGCTACACCTTC. It encodes CASSIGDREYGYTF. Drawing the rest from reference TRBV19 and TRBJ1-2, the complete variable domain is DGGITQSPKYLFRKEGQNVTLSCEQNLNHDAMYWYRQDPGQGLRLIYYSQIVNDFQKGDIAEGYSVSREKKESFPLTVTSAQKNPTAFYLCASSIGDREYGYTFGSGTRLTVV.

This clonotype showed up many times. The chain recombines TRBV11-2 with TRBJ1-2, with TRBD1 matching 10 bases. Germline loops: CDR1 SGHAT, CDR2 FQNNGV. V gave up 5 bases and J gave up 8 bases; unmatched junction bases: 17. The CDR3 covers 17 residues. CDR3 protein: CASSPPSPGQGRWGYTF. CDR3 DNA: TGTGCCAGCAGCCCCCCTTCACCGGGACAGGGGCGGTGGGGCTACACCTTC. Filled out from reference TRBV11-2 and TRBJ1-2, the complete variable domain reads EAGVAQSPRYKIIEKRQSVAFWCNPISGHATLYWYQQILGQGPKLLIQFQNNGVVDDSQLPKDRFSAERLKGVDSTLKIQPAKLEDSAVYLCASSPPSPGQGRWGYTFGSGTRLTVV.

The V gene is TRBV20-1, the J gene TRBJ2-7, with 7 bases matching TRBD2. With 5 bases clipped from V and 7 bases from J, the junction kept 11 bases outside the gene matches. The CDR3 is 13 amino acids. Germline values: CDR1 DFQATT, CDR2 SNEGSKA (reference sequence). CDR3 in DNA: TGCAGTGCTCAGCGGGGAGACTACAATGAGCAGTACTTC. As protein: CSAQRGDYNEQYF.

This clonotype occurred many times. This chain uses TRBV19 with TRBJ1-5; the D is unclear. CDR1 is LNHDA, CDR2 SQIVND, per germline (reference sequence). CDR3 length equals 12 residues. The V and J ends lost 3 bases and 6 bases respectively, with 6 bases between them. The CDR3, as DNA: TGTGCCAGTAGTATCCTTCGTCAGCCCCAGCATTTT. Its translation: CASSILRQPQHF.

A note on this clonotype: The junction differs from germline at one of its ends, possibly a read error. This chain links TRBV12-3 or TRBV12-4 with TRBJ1-2; D not resolved. This CDR3 contains 13 residues. The CDR3 loop reads CASSLGWSYGYTF. The DNA of the CDR3 is TGTGCCAGTAGTTTAGGGTGGAGTTATGGCTACACCTTC.

This clonotype was detected a few times. The chain couples TRBV12-3 or TRBV12-4 to TRBJ2-2; D could derive from TRBD1 or TRBD2 (5 bases each). CDR3 length: 13 amino acids. V dropped 8 bases and J dropped 4 bases, with 11 bases sitting between them. In DNA, the CDR3 is TGTGCCAGCGGCAGGGACCTCACCGGGGAGCTGTTTTTT. It translates to CASGRDLTGELFF.

In its sample, this clonotype was seen a few times. V and J are TRBV20-1 and TRBJ2-7; 12 positions match TRBD2. Germline V gene lookup returns CDR1 DFQATT and CDR2 SNEGSKA (reference sequence). The CDR3 has 16 amino acids. J gave up 1 base and V 3 bases, and 7 bases lay outside the gene matches. In DNA form, the CDR3 reads TGCAGTGCTAGCGGGCTAGCGGGAGGGCTGTCCTACGAGCAGTACTTC. Its protein product is CSASGLAGGLSYEQYF.

Only a few counts were recorded for this clonotype. The V call is TRBV28, the J call TRBJ1-5; D is uncertain. V was trimmed by 6 bases and J by 2 bases, leaving 17 bases between them. The CDR3 is made up of 16 amino acids. The germline CDR1 and CDR2 sequences are MDHEN and SYDVKM. The CDR3 is CASRDPTLYRNQPQHF. CDR3 DNA sequence: TGTGCCAGCAGAGACCCGACTTTATATCGCAATCAGCCCCAGCATTTT.